This T cell receptor (beta chain) was recorded in a study of early T cells in non-severe SARS-CoV-2 infection. TCRdb reprocessed the 5' RACE reads via MiXCR and lists one record per CDR3 protein. Among 34,000 or so distinct CDR3 sequences listed, over 8.5% were seen once. V dropped 7 bases and J dropped 1 base, with 15 bases sitting between them. This CDR3 spans 14 amino acids. Germline-derived CDR1 and CDR2 are SQVTM and ANQGSEA. The sample holds many counts of this clonotype. The source is an adult who was a healthcare worker with PCR-confirmed SARS-CoV-2 infection or an uninfected control (not recorded which). The sequenced sample consisted of whole blood. The chain links TRBV29-1 to TRBJ2-3; D might be TRBD1 (6 bases). The CDR3 sequence is CSGEPRQGTDTQYF. In DNA, the CDR3 is TGCAGCGGTGAGCCGAGACAGGGCACAGATACGCAGTATTTT.